Listed below are T cell receptor beta chains from one sample, sequenced in a study of blood T cells in healthy people across ages. One entry per CDR3 protein, called by TCRdb with MiXCR from the 5' RACE reads. The sample carries fewer than 950,000 distinct CDR3 sequences, around 36% recorded once. Sample: blood. The origin of the receptors is a man between 18 and 35 years old in good health. CDR3s leave out the opening cysteine and the closing phenylalanine or tryptophan.

>TRBV10-3
AISAGGDTQY
>TRBV4-3
ASSQDGRGLVNEQF
>TRBV9
ASSVASGTEAF
>TRBV7-2
ASSFSGLAVQETQY
>TRBV5-1
ASSSGQGLQY
>TRBV13
ASSLGPRSPLH
>TRBV5-6
ASSSGDNEQF
>TRBV6-2/TRBV6-3
ASSFSMTANTEAF
>TRBV13
ASSLGVGDEQF
>TRBV12-5
ASGFLMEQLASYTEAF
>TRBV9
VSSVAPAAGGRNEQF
>TRBV20-1
SANLDGQPQH
>TRBV12-3/TRBV12-4
ASSLGTGYDNEQF
>TRBV11-2
ASSSRTGLTVRSSYNEQF
>TRBV25-1
ASSTGTTEAF
>TRBV6-5
ASSRGQMDGYT
>TRBV4-2
ASSPPGRAKNIQY
>TRBV4-3
ASSQDWIQETQY
>TRBV29-1
SVTGGGNQPQH
>TRBV6-2/TRBV6-3
TSSSLSRGHYGYT
>TRBV19
ASSPQPGQATYSSQPQH
>TRBV20-1
SARDLAGGFYSYNEQF
>TRBV18
ASSPPVNTEAF
>TRBV29-1
SGRGQGRDTQY
>TRBV3-1
ASSQESARDTQY
>TRBV14
ASSQEWVAGSTDTQY
>TRBV20-1
SAGLHQETQY
>TRBV4-1
ASSQGDRRPYEQY
>TRBV4-1
ASSQGLAGGADTQY
>TRBV3-1
ASSQDHQLGFGETQY
>TRBV2
ASLDAEGLNQPQH
>TRBV20-1
GARDLDTVLYT
>TRBV10-3
AISDGLYYGYT
>TRBV18
ASSRPGCGYT
>TRBV9
ASSADRGPIIDYGYT
>TRBV11-2
ASSTTGGGYGYT
>TRBV4-2
ASSQDQGQTNTEAF
>TRBV7-3
ASSLSGGHTGELF
>TRBV29-1
SGGRGTEAF
>TRBV5-1
ASSPGTGSDGYT
>TRBV30
AWSIDTMNTEAF
>TRBV7-3
ASSLSTAPTDTQY
>TRBV15
STSRPGVAGEGEQF
>TRBV3-1
ASSQVVSYNEQF
>TRBV7-9
ASSITTGGMGNYGYT
>TRBV9
ASSVGGQGKAF
>TRBV30
AWARGHNTEAF
>TRBV20-1
SAAASGLYNEQF
>TRBV3-1
ASSMGGAGKYNEQF